A single T cell receptor (beta chain) is shown here with its context. With V trimmed by 5 bases and J by 5 bases, 9 bases remained unmatched. CDR1 is MNHEY and CDR2 is SVGAGI in the germline V gene. The CDR3 runs to 15 residues. The data were produced by immunoSEQ multiplex PCR, yet TCRdb's version contains in-frame clones alone and is incomplete. The sample holds under 85,000 clones, about 83% seen once. This specimen belongs to a study of blood T cell repertoires in COVID-19. The TCR was taken from a young man with COVID-19, enrolled during active disease. This rearrangement joins TRBV6-5 to TRBJ2-1, with 7 bases identical to TRBD1. Input material: peripheral blood. The DNA for the CDR3 is TGTGCCAGCAGTCCGAGGCAGGGGGTCAACAATGAGCAGTTCTTC. It translates to CASSPRQGVNNEQFF.